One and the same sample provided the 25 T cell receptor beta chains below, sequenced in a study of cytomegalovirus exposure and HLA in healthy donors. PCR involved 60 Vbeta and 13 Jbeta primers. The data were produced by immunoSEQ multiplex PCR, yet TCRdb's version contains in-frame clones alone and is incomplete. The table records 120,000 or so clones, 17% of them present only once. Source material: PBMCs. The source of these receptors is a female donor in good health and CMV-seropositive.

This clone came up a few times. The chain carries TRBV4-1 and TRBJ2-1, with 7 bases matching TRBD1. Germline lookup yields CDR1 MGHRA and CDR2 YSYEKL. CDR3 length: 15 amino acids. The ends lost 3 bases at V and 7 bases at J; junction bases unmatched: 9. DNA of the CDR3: TGCGCCAGCAGCCAGATCCCAACAGGGGAGAATGAGCAGTTCTTC. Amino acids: CASSQIPTGENEQFF.

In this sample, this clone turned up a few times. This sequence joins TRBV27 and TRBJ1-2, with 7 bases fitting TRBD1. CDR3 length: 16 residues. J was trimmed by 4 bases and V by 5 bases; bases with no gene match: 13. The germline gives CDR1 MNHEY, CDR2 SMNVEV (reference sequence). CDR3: CASSPRGPRGSYGYTF. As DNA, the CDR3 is TGTGCCAGCAGTCCCAGGGGCCCCAGGGGGAGCTATGGCTACACCTTC.

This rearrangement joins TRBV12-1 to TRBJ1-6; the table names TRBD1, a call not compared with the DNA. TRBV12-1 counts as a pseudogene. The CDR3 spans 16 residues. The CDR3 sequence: CASSAGQAEPGSPLHF. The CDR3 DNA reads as TGTGCCAGCAGCGCCGGACAGGCCGAACCCGGTTCACCCCTCCACTTT.

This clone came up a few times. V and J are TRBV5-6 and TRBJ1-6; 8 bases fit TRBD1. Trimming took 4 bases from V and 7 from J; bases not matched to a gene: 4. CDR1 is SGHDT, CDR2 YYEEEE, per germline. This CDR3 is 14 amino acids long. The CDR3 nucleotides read TGTGCCAGCAGCCAGGACAGGGTGAATTCACCCCTCCACTTT. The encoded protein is CASSQDRVNSPLHF.

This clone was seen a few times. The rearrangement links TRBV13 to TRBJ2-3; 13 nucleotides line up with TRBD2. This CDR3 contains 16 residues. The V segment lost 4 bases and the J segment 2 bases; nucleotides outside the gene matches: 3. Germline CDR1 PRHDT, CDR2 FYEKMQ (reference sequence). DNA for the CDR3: TGTGCCAGCAGCTCGGGACTAGCGGGGCCCACAGATACGCAGTATTTT. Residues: CASSSGLAGPTDTQYF.

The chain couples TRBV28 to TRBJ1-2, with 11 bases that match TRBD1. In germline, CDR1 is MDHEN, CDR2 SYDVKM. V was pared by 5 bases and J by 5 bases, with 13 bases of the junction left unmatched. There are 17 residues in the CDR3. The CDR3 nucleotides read TGTGCCAGCAGTACCCAGATCCGGGACAGGGGGAGTTATGGCTACACCTTC. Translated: CASSTQIRDRGSYGYTF.

CDR3 in DNA: TGTGCCAGCAGTTACCTCACAGTGAACACTGAAGCTTTCTTT. It specifies CASSYLTVNTEAFF. The chain links TRBV6-6 to TRBJ1-1; D not resolved. The V gene's germline CDR1 is MNHNY and CDR2 SVGAGI (reference sequence). V lost 2 bases, J lost 0 bases, and 7 bases lay in between. The CDR3 has 14 amino acids.

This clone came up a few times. The CDR3 region has the DNA TGCGCCAGCAGCTGGACTAGCGGGACCTCCTACGAGCAGTACTTC. This sequence encodes CASSWTSGTSYEQYF. This chain connects TRBV5-1 to TRBJ2-7, with 12 bases that match TRBD2. The V gene's germline CDR1 is SGHRS and CDR2 YFSETQ. The CDR3 loop spans 15 amino acids. J gave up 0 bases and V 3 bases, and 1 base lay outside the gene matches.

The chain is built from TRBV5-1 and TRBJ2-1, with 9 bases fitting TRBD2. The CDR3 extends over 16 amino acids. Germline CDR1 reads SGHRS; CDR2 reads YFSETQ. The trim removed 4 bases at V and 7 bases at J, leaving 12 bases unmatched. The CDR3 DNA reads TGCGCCAGCAGCCCTTCGGTAGCGGGAGTTCAGAATGAGCAGTTCTTC. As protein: CASSPSVAGVQNEQFF.

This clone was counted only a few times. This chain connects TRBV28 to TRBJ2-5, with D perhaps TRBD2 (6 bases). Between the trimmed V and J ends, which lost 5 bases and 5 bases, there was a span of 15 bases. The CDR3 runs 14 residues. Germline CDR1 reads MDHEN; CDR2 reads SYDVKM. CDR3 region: CASSLGGDKETQYF. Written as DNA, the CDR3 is TGTGCCAGCAGTCTTGGAGGGGATAAGGAGACCCAGTACTTC.

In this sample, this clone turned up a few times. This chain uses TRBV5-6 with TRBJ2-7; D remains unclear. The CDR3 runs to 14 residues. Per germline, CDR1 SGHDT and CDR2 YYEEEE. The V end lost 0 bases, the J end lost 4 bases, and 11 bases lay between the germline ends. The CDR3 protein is CASSLAPGPYEQYF. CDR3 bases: TGTGCCAGCAGCTTGGCTCCAGGCCCGTACGAGCAGTACTTC.

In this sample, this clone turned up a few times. CDR3 DNA: TGTGCCAGCAGTTACCAACGGGGTCAGGGGCACTACGAGCAGTACTTC. Translating gives CASSYQRGQGHYEQYF. The rearrangement joins TRBV6-5 to TRBJ2-7; D possibly corresponds to TRBD1 (6 bases). Trimming removed 2 bases from V and 3 bases from J, with 17 bases in between. Germline V gives CDR1 MNHEY, CDR2 SVGAGI. This CDR3 has 16 residues.

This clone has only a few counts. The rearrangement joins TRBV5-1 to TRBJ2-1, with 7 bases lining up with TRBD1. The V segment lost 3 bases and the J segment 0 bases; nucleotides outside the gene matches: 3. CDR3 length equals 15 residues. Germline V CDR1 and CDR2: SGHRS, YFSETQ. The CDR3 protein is CASSSGQSSYNEQFF. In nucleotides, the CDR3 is TGCGCCAGCAGCTCGGGACAGAGCTCCTACAATGAGCAGTTCTTC.

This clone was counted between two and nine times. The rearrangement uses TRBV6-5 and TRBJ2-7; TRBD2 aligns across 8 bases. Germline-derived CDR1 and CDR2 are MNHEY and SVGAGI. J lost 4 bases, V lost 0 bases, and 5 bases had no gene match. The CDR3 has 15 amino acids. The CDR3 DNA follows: TGTGCCAGCAGTTACTCGTCGGGAGGGCCTTACGAGCAGTACTTC. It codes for CASSYSSGGPYEQYF.

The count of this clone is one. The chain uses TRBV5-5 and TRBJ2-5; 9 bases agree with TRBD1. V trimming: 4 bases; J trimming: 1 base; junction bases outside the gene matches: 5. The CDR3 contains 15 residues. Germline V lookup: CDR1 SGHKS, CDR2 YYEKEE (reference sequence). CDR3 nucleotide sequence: TGTGCCAGCAGCGGACCGGACAGGGGCCAAGAGACCCAGTACTTC. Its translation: CASSGPDRGQETQYF.

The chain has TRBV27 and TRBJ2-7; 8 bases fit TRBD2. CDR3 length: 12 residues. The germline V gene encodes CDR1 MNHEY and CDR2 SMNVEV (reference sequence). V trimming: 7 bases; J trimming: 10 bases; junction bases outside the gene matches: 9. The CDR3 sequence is CASTAGVGGQYF. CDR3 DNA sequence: TGTGCCAGCACAGCGGGAGTAGGTGGACAGTACTTC.

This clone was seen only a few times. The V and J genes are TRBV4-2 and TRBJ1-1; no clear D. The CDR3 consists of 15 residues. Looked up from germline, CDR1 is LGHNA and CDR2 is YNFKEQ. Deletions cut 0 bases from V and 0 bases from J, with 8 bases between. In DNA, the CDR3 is TGTGCCAGCAGCCAAGATCTGGCCTTGAACACTGAAGCTTTCTTT. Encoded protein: CASSQDLALNTEAFF.

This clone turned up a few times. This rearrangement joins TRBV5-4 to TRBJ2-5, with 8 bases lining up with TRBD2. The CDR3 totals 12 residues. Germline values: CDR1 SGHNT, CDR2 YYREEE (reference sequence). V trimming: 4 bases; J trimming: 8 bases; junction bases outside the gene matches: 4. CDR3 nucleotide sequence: TGTGCCAGCAGCACGAGCGGGAGTACCCAGTACTTC. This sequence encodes CASSTSGSTQYF.

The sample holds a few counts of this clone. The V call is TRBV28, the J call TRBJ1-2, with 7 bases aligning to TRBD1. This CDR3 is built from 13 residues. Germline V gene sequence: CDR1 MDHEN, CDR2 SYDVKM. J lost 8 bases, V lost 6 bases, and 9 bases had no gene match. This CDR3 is CASSPLTGVGYTF. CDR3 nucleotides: TGTGCCAGCAGCCCACTCACAGGGGTCGGCTACACCTTC.

The CDR3 DNA reads as TGCGCCAGCCGAACACAGGGGTACACAGATACGCAGTATTTT. It is translated as CASRTQGYTDTQYF. The V call is TRBV5-1, the J call TRBJ2-3, with 7 bases identical to TRBD1. CDR3 length: 14 amino acids. V shed 7 bases, J shed 2 bases, and the junction held 7 bases outside the gene matches. Germline CDR1 and CDR2: SGHRS and YFSETQ.

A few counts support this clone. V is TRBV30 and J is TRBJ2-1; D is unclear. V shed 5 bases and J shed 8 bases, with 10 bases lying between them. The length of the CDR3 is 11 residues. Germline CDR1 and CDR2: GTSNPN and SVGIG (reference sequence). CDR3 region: CAWEISYEQFF. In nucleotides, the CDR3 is TGTGCCTGGGAGATTAGTTATGAGCAGTTCTTC.

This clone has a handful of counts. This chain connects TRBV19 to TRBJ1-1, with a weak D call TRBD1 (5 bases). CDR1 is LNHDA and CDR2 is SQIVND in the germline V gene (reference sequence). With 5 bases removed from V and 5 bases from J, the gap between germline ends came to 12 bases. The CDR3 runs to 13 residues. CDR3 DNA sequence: TGTGCCAGTAGTTTTTCGGGGGAGACTGAAGCTTTCTTT. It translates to CASSFSGETEAFF.

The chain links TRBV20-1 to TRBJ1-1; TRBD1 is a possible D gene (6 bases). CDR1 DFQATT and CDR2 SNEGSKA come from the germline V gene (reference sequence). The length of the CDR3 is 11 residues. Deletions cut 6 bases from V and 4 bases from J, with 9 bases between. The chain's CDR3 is CSANRVTEAFF. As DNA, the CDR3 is TGCAGTGCCAACAGGGTCACTGAAGCTTTCTTT.

CDR3 nucleotides: TGTGCCAGCAGTTTACCCCCTTTGCGTATCCAGCCCCAGCATTTT. This translates into CASSLPPLRIQPQHF. V usage is TRBV28 and J usage is TRBJ1-5; D not resolved. CDR1 and CDR2 (germline): MDHEN, SYDVKM. The V gene lost 2 bases and the J gene lost 7 bases, with 15 bases spanning the gap. CDR3 length equals 15 residues. Looking up the rest from reference TRBV28 and TRBJ1-5 gives the full variable domain: DVKVTQSSRYLVKRTGEKVFLECVQDMDHENMFWYRQDPGLGLRLIYFSYDVKMKEKGDIPEGYSVSREKKERFSLILESASTNQTSMYLCASSLPPLRIQPQHFGDGTRLSIL.

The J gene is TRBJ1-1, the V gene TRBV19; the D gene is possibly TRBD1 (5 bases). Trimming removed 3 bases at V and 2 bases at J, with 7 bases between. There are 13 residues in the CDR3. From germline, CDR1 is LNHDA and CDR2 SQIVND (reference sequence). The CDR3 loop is CASSIGTNTEAFF. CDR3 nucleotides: TGTGCCAGTAGTATTGGGACTAACACTGAAGCTTTCTTT.